These T cell receptor beta chains were read from a single sample in a study of T cell responses to AZD1222 COVID-19 vaccine. This table comes from immunoSEQ multiplex PCR, and its TCRdb copy is limited to in-frame clones, with some not included. The repertoire holds under 200,000 clones, with approximately 94% as singletons. The sample here was peripheral blood, taken on day 0 of AZD1222 vaccination. Receptors were obtained from an adult in good health. Both conserved end residues are part of each CDR3. A D gene is named only where the DNA matches it firmly.

CDR3 DNA: TGCGCCAGCAGTGATCGCGGCGGGTTGAACACTGAAGCTTTCTTT; CDR3 protein: CASSDRGGLNTEAFF; V gene: TRBV5-1; J gene: TRBJ1-1; D gene: NA
CDR3 DNA: TGTGCCAGCAGCCGAGGACTAAGCTACGAGCAGTACTTC; CDR3 protein: CASSRGLSYEQYF; V gene: TRBV28; J gene: TRBJ2-7; D gene: NA
CDR3 DNA: TGTGCCAGCAGTACAGGGACTAGCGGGAGCACCGGGGAGCTGTTTTTT; CDR3 protein: CASSTGTSGSTGELFF; V gene: TRBV2; J gene: TRBJ2-2; D gene: TRBD2
CDR3 DNA: TGTGCCAGTAGTACGATTAGCGGGGGGTACCAAGAGACCCAGTACTTC; CDR3 protein: CASSTISGGYQETQYF; V gene: TRBV19; J gene: TRBJ2-5; D gene: TRBD2
CDR3 DNA: TGTGCCAGCAGTGAAAGGGAAGGGCCAAACACCATATATTTT; CDR3 protein: CASSEREGPNTIYF; V gene: TRBV2; J gene: TRBJ1-3; D gene: NA
CDR3 DNA: TGTGCCAGCAACCCCCGGGCCTCAACCCGCGGAGTAGGGGAGCTGTTTTTT; CDR3 protein: CASNPRASTRGVGELFF; V gene: TRBV27; J gene: TRBJ2-2; D gene: NA
CDR3 DNA: TGTGCCAGCAGTCCGGGGATTCAGACTAATGAAAAACTGTTTTTT; CDR3 protein: CASSPGIQTNEKLFF; V gene: TRBV28; J gene: TRBJ1-4; D gene: NA
CDR3 DNA: TGTGCCAGCTCGACCCAGGGGTCTAGCAATCAGCCCCAGCATTTT; CDR3 protein: CASSTQGSSNQPQHF; V gene: TRBV18; J gene: TRBJ1-5; D gene: NA
CDR3 DNA: TGTGCCAGCAGCTTCGGTAGGGATCGGGATGGCTACACCTTC; CDR3 protein: CASSFGRDRDGYTF; V gene: TRBV7-9; J gene: TRBJ1-2; D gene: NA
CDR3 DNA: TGTGCCAGCAGAGGCGGCTACGAGCAGTACTTC; CDR3 protein: CASRGGYEQYF; V gene: TRBV12-3/TRBV12-4; J gene: TRBJ2-7; D gene: NA
CDR3 DNA: TGTGCCAGCAGTGAAGCGTTCCCCGGGACTCTGAATGAGCAGTTCTTC; CDR3 protein: CASSEAFPGTLNEQFF; V gene: TRBV2; J gene: TRBJ2-1; D gene: NA
CDR3 DNA: TGTGCCAGCTCACGAGCAACCTGGAACACTGAAGCTTTCTTT; CDR3 protein: CASSRATWNTEAFF; V gene: TRBV18; J gene: TRBJ1-1; D gene: NA
CDR3 DNA: TGTGCCAGCAGTGACGTAGGCGGCTACACCTTC; CDR3 protein: CASSDVGGYTF; V gene: TRBV2; J gene: TRBJ1-2; D gene: NA
CDR3 DNA: TGTGCCAGCAGTCCGTGGACAGGGGCATTGGACACTGAAGCTTTCTTT; CDR3 protein: CASSPWTGALDTEAFF; V gene: TRBV27; J gene: TRBJ1-1; D gene: TRBD1
CDR3 DNA: TGTGCCACCAGGGCAGGGGGGAACACTGAAGCTTTCTTT; CDR3 protein: CATRAGGNTEAFF; V gene: TRBV24-1; J gene: TRBJ1-1; D gene: TRBD1
CDR3 DNA: TGCGCCAGCAGCCCCCGACTAGCGGAAAACAATGAGCAGTTCTTC; CDR3 protein: CASSPRLAENNEQFF; V gene: TRBV5-1; J gene: TRBJ2-1; D gene: TRBD2
CDR3 DNA: TGTGCCAGCAGTTACACAGGCACCCCTGAAGCTTTCTTT; CDR3 protein: CASSYTGTPEAFF; V gene: TRBV6-5; J gene: TRBJ1-1; D gene: NA
CDR3 DNA: TGTGCCAGCAGCTTGGCGGACGGAGGCGGAGAGGCCGGGGAGCTGTTTTTT; CDR3 protein: CASSLADGGGEAGELFF; V gene: TRBV5-5; J gene: TRBJ2-2; D gene: NA
CDR3 DNA: TGTGCCAGCAGTTTTACAGGGGGGGCGCGTGGGGAGCTGTTTTTT; CDR3 protein: CASSFTGGARGELFF; V gene: TRBV6-5; J gene: TRBJ2-2; D gene: NA
CDR3 DNA: TGTGCCAGCAGCCCCGGGGCAGGACTCTATGGCTACACCTTC; CDR3 protein: CASSPGAGLYGYTF; V gene: TRBV3-1/TRBV3-2; J gene: TRBJ1-2; D gene: NA
CDR3 DNA: TGTGCCAGCAGTTTCGTCATTAACTATGGCTACACCTTC; CDR3 protein: CASSFVINYGYTF; V gene: TRBV28; J gene: TRBJ1-2; D gene: NA
CDR3 DNA: TGTGCCAGCAGCCTATCCGAGCAGTACTTC; CDR3 protein: CASSLSEQYF; V gene: TRBV11-2; J gene: TRBJ2-7; D gene: NA
CDR3 DNA: TGTGCCAGCAGCCAGGCTAGCGGGAGGAACGGGGAGCTGTTTTTT; CDR3 protein: CASSQASGRNGELFF; V gene: TRBV3-1/TRBV3-2; J gene: TRBJ2-2; D gene: TRBD2
CDR3 DNA: TGTGCCAGTAGGATTGCGGGGTTAGGGACATCTAACACTGAAGCTTTCTTT; CDR3 protein: CASRIAGLGTSNTEAFF; V gene: TRBV19; J gene: TRBJ1-1; D gene: NA
CDR3 DNA: TGTGCCAGCTCACCACCGTCCGTTCCGGGCGGGGAGCTGTTTTTT; CDR3 protein: CASSPPSVPGGELFF; V gene: TRBV18; J gene: TRBJ2-2; D gene: NA
CDR3 DNA: TGTGCCAGCAGCGCGACTAATGAGCAGTTCTTC; CDR3 protein: CASSATNEQFF; V gene: TRBV6-5; J gene: TRBJ2-1; D gene: NA
CDR3 DNA: TGTGCCAGTAGTATAACGTCTCGGCGGGGGGACTACGAGCAGTACTTC; CDR3 protein: CASSITSRRGDYEQYF; V gene: TRBV19; J gene: TRBJ2-7; D gene: TRBD2
CDR3 DNA: TGTGCCAGCAGCCAGAGGGGTGAGCGTGAAAAACTGTTTTTT; CDR3 protein: CASSQRGEREKLFF; V gene: TRBV14; J gene: TRBJ1-4; D gene: NA
CDR3 DNA: TGTGCCAGCAGTTCAACAGGGGAAGCGAATGAAGCTTTCTTT; CDR3 protein: CASSSTGEANEAFF; V gene: TRBV28; J gene: TRBJ1-1; D gene: TRBD1
CDR3 DNA: TGTGCCAGCAGCCATCATGGGACAGAGAACACTGAAGCTTTCTTT; CDR3 protein: CASSHHGTENTEAFF; V gene: TRBV3-1/TRBV3-2; J gene: TRBJ1-1; D gene: TRBD1
CDR3 DNA: TGCGCCACCATCTCATCAGGGATCTACGAGCAGTACTTC; CDR3 protein: CATISSGIYEQYF; V gene: TRBV5-1; J gene: TRBJ2-7; D gene: NA
CDR3 DNA: TGTGCCAGCAGTGAACATTCAATGGGGGTTGGCTACACCTTC; CDR3 protein: CASSEHSMGVGYTF; V gene: TRBV6-1; J gene: TRBJ1-2; D gene: NA
CDR3 DNA: TGTGCCAGCAGCTTAATCGCCCTAGGCGGCGCAAAATTGAACACTGAAGCTTTCTTT; CDR3 protein: CASSLIALGGAKLNTEAFF; V gene: TRBV11-2; J gene: TRBJ1-1; D gene: NA